The next 5 T cell receptor beta chains were all read from a single sample in a study of CD8+ T cells in alopecia areata. cDNA prepared by RNA extraction and subsequent reverse transcription served as the template for sequencing. Produced via immunoSEQ multiplex PCR; TCRdb's table is partial and in-frame only. The sample lists about 180,000 clones, approximately 56% occurring once. The sequences come from CD4+ T cells sorted from blood, collected at week 0. The receptor set was obtained from a human donor with alopecia areata.

This chain joins TRBV30 and TRBJ1-1; 7 nucleotides agree with TRBD1. This CDR3 comprises 13 residues. The junction had 9 bases not matched to a gene; V was cut back by 0 bases and J by 11 bases. Germline V gene lookup returns CDR1 GTSNPN and CDR2 SVGIG (reference sequence). CDR3 in DNA: TGTGCCTGGAGTGTATTAACGGAGGGGGCGGCTTTCTTT. This codes for CAWSVLTEGAAFF. Together with reference TRBV30 and TRBJ1-1, the CDR3 gives the full variable domain: SQTIHQWPATLVQPVGSPLSLECTVEGTSNPNLYWYRQAAGRGLQLLFYSVGIGQISSEVPQNLSASRPQDRQFILSSKKLLLSDSGFYLCAWSVLTEGAAFFGQGTRLTVV.

The V gene is TRBV29-1, the J gene TRBJ2-1; possible D gene TRBD1, 6 bases. Trimming shortened V by 1 base and J by 9 bases, and 7 bases separated the two germline ends. CDR1 is SQVTM and CDR2 is ANQGSEA in the germline V gene. The CDR3 spans 11 residues. The CDR3 DNA sequence: TGCAGCGTTGAAGGGGGGCCTGAGCAGTTCTTC. Translating it yields CSVEGGPEQFF.

A few counts support this clone. V is TRBV6-1 and J is TRBJ2-3; D ambiguous. Trimming removed 2 bases from V and 5 bases from J, with 8 bases in between. The CDR3 length is 13 residues. Germline V CDR1 and CDR2: MNHNS, SASEGT. The CDR3 DNA reads as TGTGCCAGCAGTGAACTAGGTAGAGATACGCAGTATTTT. Its translation is CASSELGRDTQYF.

The rearrangement links TRBV5-1 to TRBJ2-7, with D possibly TRBD1 on 5 matching bases. Trimming stripped 0 bases from V and 2 bases from J, with 9 bases between. The CDR3 spans 14 residues. The germline V gene has CDR1 SGHRS and CDR2 YFSETQ. The CDR3 loop reads CASSLVAGTYEQYF. The CDR3 region has the DNA TGCGCCAGCAGCTTGGTGGCAGGGACCTACGAGCAGTACTTC. The entire variable domain, with the rest obtained from reference TRBV5-1 and TRBJ2-7, is as follows: KAGVTQTPRYLIKTRGQQVTLSCSPISGHRSVSWYQQTPGQGLQFLFEYFSETQRNKGNFPGRFSGRQFSNSRSEMNVSTLELGDSALYLCASSLVAGTYEQYFGPGTRLTVT.

V usage is TRBV29-1 and J usage is TRBJ1-1, with a weak D call TRBD1 (6 bases). Germline values: CDR1 SQVTM, CDR2 ANQGSEA. This CDR3 comprises 15 residues. With 4 bases removed from V and 7 bases from J, the gap between germline ends came to 22 bases. The CDR3 nucleotides read TGCAGCGTTGTTAAGGGTTCCAGGGGATGGGGTGAAGCTTTCTTT. Translation: CSVVKGSRGWGEAFF.